This T cell receptor beta chain was sequenced in a study of blood T cell repertoires in COVID-19. Study details: There were acute and convalescent COVID-19 samples, and they came from the United States, Italy and Spain.

Germline-derived CDR1 and CDR2 are SQVTM and ANQGSEA. With 2 bases removed from V and 8 bases from J, the gap between germline ends came to 12 bases. The CDR3 spans 12 residues. As processed by the authors: The authors estimated nucleated cell counts from reference gene primer amplification. Clones were read by immunoSEQ multiplex PCR, and TCRdb kept only the in-frame ones, dropping some. From that table come the V and J calls and clone size; the DNA was used to work out D and trimming. The table shows 150,000 to 200,000 clones, with 84% occurring only once. This clone was picked up one time. The sequencing input was PBMCs or T cells enriched from blood (not recorded which). The TCR originated in a man aged 50 to 60 who had recovered from COVID-19. V and J are TRBV29-1 and TRBJ1-2; no firm D call. This chain's CDR3 is CSVERESWGYTF. The CDR3 DNA is TGCAGCGTTGAAAGGGAGTCTTGGGGCTACACCTTC.